The clone carrying this T cell receptor (beta chain) came up a few times. Its matching antigen is unknown. Amplification of TCR beta CDR3 regions used RNA as the template. TCR CDR3 regions were first amplified by RT-PCR with HTBI primers. MiXCR was run by TCRdb on the multiplex PCR reads, yielding one entry per CDR3 protein. Of roughly 250,000 distinct CDR3 sequences detected, approximately 21% appear once; the ten largest clones hold around 62%. These data are taken from a study of T cells in Graves' hyperthyroidism and ophthalmopathy. Study-wide results and limits: Most expanded thyroid clonotypes above 0.001 recurred in blood.

The clonotype originates from a man aged 25-40 years with Graves' ophthalmopathy. Sequenced: blood.

The CDR3 is CASSPYAGTDYEQYF. DNA for the CDR3: TGTGCCAGCTCACCCTACGCCGGGACAGACTACGAGCAGTACTTC. The chain links TRBV18 to TRBJ2-7; TRBD1 agrees at 7 bases. V trimming: 3 bases; J trimming: 3 bases; junction bases outside the gene matches: 8. Germline values: CDR1 KGHSH, CDR2 LQKENI. There are 15 residues in the CDR3.